These 29 T cell receptor beta chains share one sample of origin, sequenced in a study of blood T cell repertoires in COVID-19. Sequencing used immunoSEQ multiplex PCR; TCRdb keeps in-frame clones, though not all of them. The data hold roughly 520,000 clones, with 88% observed a single time. Material for sequencing was PBMCs or T cells enriched from blood (not recorded which). These receptors were collected from a woman between 40 and 55 years old who had recovered from COVID-19.

The chain joins TRBV5-4 to TRBJ2-7; TRBD2 might be the D (6 bases). Trimming stripped 2 bases from V and 2 bases from J, with 14 bases between. Germline V lookup: CDR1 SGHNT, CDR2 YYREEE (reference sequence). The CDR3 sequence is 15 residues long. CDR3 protein: CASSLGGGNPYEQYF. DNA for the CDR3: TGTGCCAGCAGCTTAGGAGGCGGGAACCCCTACGAGCAGTACTTC. The full variable domain, completed using reference TRBV5-4 and TRBJ2-7, is ETGVTQSPTHLIKTRGQQVTLRCSSQSGHNTVSWYQQALGQGPQFIFQYYREEENGRGNFPPRFSGLQFPNYSSELNVNALELDDSALYLCASSLGGGNPYEQYFGPGTRLTVT.

About this clone itself: The sample contains more than one DNA sequence encoding this CDR3. The CDR3 coding sequence is TGCGCCAGCAGCCTGCAGGGGAACACTGAAGCTTTCTTT. It translates to CASSLQGNTEAFF. The gene calls are TRBV5-1 and TRBJ1-1; weak D call: TRBD1 (5 bases). The CDR3 covers 13 residues. Germline V lookup: CDR1 SGHRS, CDR2 YFSETQ. V lost 4 bases to trimming and J lost 1 base, with 8 bases between them.

The gene calls are TRBV10-3 and TRBJ2-4; D is possibly TRBD1 (6 bases). This CDR3 has 15 residues. Looked up from germline, CDR1 is ENHRY and CDR2 is SYGVKD. V gave up 0 bases and J gave up 6 bases, with 12 bases separating them. For the CDR3, the DNA is TGTGCCATCAGTGAGTCCGGAGAGGGGGTAAACATTCAGTACTTC. It translates to CAISESGEGVNIQYF.

This clone has just one count. The chain is built from TRBV19 and TRBJ2-2, with 16 positions matching TRBD2. There are 19 residues in the CDR3. V lost 0 bases, J lost 6 bases, and 7 bases stayed unmatched. The germline CDR1 and CDR2 sequences are LNHDA and SQIVND (reference sequence). The chain's CDR3 is CASSIEGTSGRAVAGELFF. For the CDR3, the DNA is TGTGCCAGTAGTATAGAGGGGACTAGCGGGAGGGCAGTTGCCGGGGAGCTGTTTTTT.

The rearrangement links TRBV5-1 to TRBJ2-3, with TRBD2 matching 10 bases. This CDR3 comprises 16 residues. Germline lookup yields CDR1 SGHRS and CDR2 YFSETQ. J was trimmed by 6 bases and V by 1 base; bases with no gene match: 8. CDR3: CASSLYSSGSIDTQYF. CDR3 bases: TGCGCCAGCAGCTTGTATTCTAGCGGGAGTATTGATACGCAGTATTTT.

This clone occurred once. The rearrangement uses TRBV5-4 and TRBJ1-3; TRBD1 is a possible D gene (5 bases). Germline CDR1 SGHNT, CDR2 YYREEE (reference sequence). V lost 3 bases and J lost 0, with 16 bases in between. This CDR3 region has 17 residues. The CDR3 coding sequence is TGTGCCAGCAGCTCTCACCAGGGCCTGAGCTCTGGAAACACCATATATTTT. It specifies CASSSHQGLSSGNTIYF.

The rearrangement uses TRBV19 and TRBJ2-2, with TRBD1 matching over 8 bases. CDR1 and CDR2 (germline): LNHDA, SQIVND (reference sequence). Trimming took 7 bases from V and 4 from J; bases not matched to a gene: 11. The CDR3 length is 16 residues. The CDR3 sequence is CASKEQGVVSTGELFF. The CDR3 DNA reads TGTGCCAGTAAGGAACAGGGGGTAGTTTCCACCGGGGAGCTGTTTTTT.

This chain links TRBV28 with TRBJ2-1; D possibly corresponds to TRBD1 (6 bases). The V gene's germline CDR1 is MDHEN and CDR2 SYDVKM. Trimming took 6 bases from V and 0 from J, leaving 24 bases between them. The CDR3 runs to 19 residues. In DNA, the CDR3 is TGTGCCAGCAGCTCAGGGGAAACAGACTGGGACCCCTCCTACAATGAGCAGTTCTTC. Amino acid sequence: CASSSGETDWDPSYNEQFF.

This chain joins TRBV10-3 and TRBJ1-1, with 10 nucleotides matching TRBD1. Germline trimming cut 6 bases from V and 4 bases from J; bases unmatched to any gene: 14. CDR1 and CDR2 (germline): ENHRY, SYGVKD. The CDR3 runs 17 residues. The CDR3 DNA follows: TGTGCCATCAGCTCCGGATGGGGGACAGGGGTGGCCACTGAAGCTTTCTTT. Its translation is CAISSGWGTGVATEAFF.

The rearrangement uses TRBV5-4 and TRBJ1-1, with TRBD1 identical over 8 bases. V trimming: 4 bases; J trimming: 1 base; junction bases outside the gene matches: 6. This CDR3 region has 15 residues. Per the germline V gene, CDR1 is SGHNT and CDR2 is YYREEE (reference sequence). The CDR3 DNA sequence: TGTGCCAGCAGCCGATATGGACAGGGGAACACTGAAGCTTTCTTT. As protein: CASSRYGQGNTEAFF.

The chain has TRBV4-3 and TRBJ1-4, with 7 bases that match TRBD1. This CDR3 has 14 amino acids. V shed 1 base, J shed 9 bases, and the junction held 5 bases outside the gene matches. From germline, CDR1 is LGHNA and CDR2 YSLEER. The CDR3, as DNA: TGCGCCAGCAGCCAAGCGTGGACAGGCCAAAAACTGTTTTTT. Translated: CASSQAWTGQKLFF.

V is TRBV27 and J is TRBJ1-1; 8 bases agree with TRBD1. CDR1 MNHEY and CDR2 SMNVEV come from the germline V gene (reference sequence). With 7 bases clipped from V and 11 bases from J, the junction kept 15 bases outside the gene matches. The CDR3 contains 14 residues. The CDR3 sequence: CASMELSGGLTAFF. The CDR3 nucleotides read TGTGCCAGCATGGAGTTGTCAGGGGGCTTGACGGCTTTCTTT.

The chain is built from TRBV7-8 and TRBJ1-5; D may be TRBD1 (6 bases). V lost 2 bases and J 7 bases, leaving 27 bases between the germline ends. This CDR3 spans 19 amino acids. Germline loops: CDR1 SGHVS, CDR2 FQNEAQ. CDR3 coding DNA: TGTGCCAGCAGCTTATTAATCAGGCCTACAGGGAGAGAGGGGCAGCCCCAGCATTTT. As protein: CASSLLIRPTGREGQPQHF.

V is TRBV11-3 and J is TRBJ2-1; 11 nucleotides agree with TRBD2. CDR3 length equals 15 residues. V lost 4 bases to trimming and J lost 14 bases; unmatched junction nucleotides: 13. CDR1 and CDR2 from the germline V gene are SGHNT and YENEEA. In DNA, the CDR3 is TGTGCCAGCAGCTCGAGGGGGACTAGCGGCCCCAAGGAGTTCTTC. It is translated as CASSSRGTSGPKEFF.

The chain has TRBV14 and TRBJ1-2, with TRBD1 matching over 8 bases. The CDR3 runs to 14 residues. The ends lost 7 bases at V and 1 base at J; junction bases unmatched: 5. Germline V gene sequence: CDR1 SGHDN, CDR2 FVKESK. The CDR3 bases are TGTGCCAGCACCTGGACAGGGAGTAACTATGGCTACACCTTC. This codes for CASTWTGSNYGYTF.

This chain uses TRBV6-2 or TRBV6-3 with TRBJ2-7, with 10 bases identical to TRBD2. CDR1 is MNHEY, CDR2 SVGEGT, per germline. The CDR3 spans 15 residues. Germline trimming cut 5 bases from V and 0 bases from J; bases unmatched to any gene: 4. The DNA for the CDR3 is TGTGCCAGCAGTCATAGCGGGAGGAGCTCCTACGAGCAGTACTTC. It translates to CASSHSGRSSYEQYF.

The chain has TRBV19 and TRBJ1-5; D uncertain. The CDR3 has 15 amino acids. Germline V CDR1 and CDR2: LNHDA, SQIVND (reference sequence). V was clipped by 4 bases and J by 1 base, with 11 bases between them. The CDR3 is CASSTTSRSNQPQHF. CDR3 nucleotides: TGTGCCAGTAGTACGACCTCTAGGAGCAATCAGCCCCAGCATTTT. Variable domain in full (rest from reference TRBV19 and TRBJ1-5): DGGITQSPKYLFRKEGQNVTLSCEQNLNHDAMYWYRQDPGQGLRLIYYSQIVNDFQKGDIAEGYSVSREKKESFPLTVTSAQKNPTAFYLCASSTTSRSNQPQHFGDGTRLSIL.

The J gene is TRBJ1-2, the V gene TRBV10-2, with D uncertain. Germline V gene lookup returns CDR1 WSHSY and CDR2 SAAADI. Trimming cost V 0 bases and J 8 bases, with 19 bases left between them. The CDR3 totals 16 residues. The CDR3: CASSESASAIPRGYTF. DNA for the CDR3: TGCGCCAGCAGTGAGTCCGCGTCCGCTATCCCACGAGGCTACACCTTC.

The gene calls are TRBV9 and TRBJ2-3, with D possibly being TRBD2 (5 bases). Deletions cut 6 bases from V and 6 bases from J, with 14 bases between. CDR1 is SGDLS, CDR2 YYNGEE, per germline. This CDR3 is 13 amino acids long. The CDR3 bases are TGTGCCAGCACCTACAAGGGAGATGATACGCAGTATTTT. Its protein is CASTYKGDDTQYF. Together with reference TRBV9 and TRBJ2-3, the CDR3 gives the full variable domain: DSGVTQTPKHLITATGQRVTLRCSPRSGDLSVYWYQQSLDQGLQFLIQYYNGEERAKGNILERFSAQQFPDLHSELNLSSLELGDSALYFCASTYKGDDTQYFGPGTRLTVL.

The chain links TRBV7-6 to TRBJ1-4, with 9 bases identical to TRBD1. Germline V lookup: CDR1 SGHVS, CDR2 FNYEAQ. The CDR3 sequence is 17 residues long. The V gene end was trimmed by 2 bases and the J gene end by 7 bases; junction bases not matched to a gene: 11. The CDR3 spells CASSLIGGRTGAEKLFF. The CDR3, as DNA: TGTGCCAGCAGCTTAATTGGCGGCAGGACAGGGGCTGAAAAACTGTTTTTT.

This clone has only one observation. The chain couples TRBV7-2 to TRBJ2-7; TRBD2 aligns across 11 bases. This CDR3 spans 16 amino acids. The V segment lost 5 bases and the J segment 0 bases; nucleotides outside the gene matches: 6. Germline CDR1 is SGHTA and CDR2 is FQGNSA. CDR3 sequence reads: CASSATSGTSSYEQYF. CDR3 sequence (DNA): TGTGCCAGCAGCGCGACTAGCGGGACGAGCTCCTACGAGCAGTACTTC.

V gene TRBV4-1 combines with J gene TRBJ1-1; no firm D call. Trimming cost V 1 base and J 4 bases, with 13 bases left between them. CDR1 and CDR2 (germline): MGHRA, YSYEKL. This CDR3 has 15 residues. The CDR3 spells CASSQGSVVGTEAFF. Written as DNA, the CDR3 is TGCGCCAGCAGCCAAGGATCGGTCGTTGGCACTGAAGCTTTCTTT.

The chain carries TRBV7-2 and TRBJ1-4; no firm D call. Germline loops: CDR1 SGHTA, CDR2 FQGNSA. The CDR3 runs to 15 residues. V lost 1 base, J lost 0 bases, and 6 bases lay in between. The CDR3 here is CASSLGSATNEKLFF. In DNA form, the CDR3 reads TGTGCCAGCAGCTTAGGTAGTGCAACTAATGAAAAACTGTTTTTT.

The chain combines TRBV29-1 with TRBJ2-1; TRBD2 aligns across 7 bases. This CDR3 region has 13 residues. The germline V gene encodes CDR1 SQVTM and CDR2 ANQGSEA. V lost 6 bases to trimming and J lost 9 bases; unmatched junction nucleotides: 11. CDR3 nucleotides: TGCAGCGTGGGAGGGAGGGCGAGGGGTGAGCAGTTCTTC. Protein sequence: CSVGGRARGEQFF.

This chain links TRBV5-1 with TRBJ1-2; TRBD1 matches at 7 bases. This CDR3 contains 19 residues. V was pared by 7 bases and J by 1 base, with 22 bases of the junction left unmatched. Germline-derived CDR1 and CDR2 are SGHRS and YFSETQ. CDR3 region: CASYNSYSPGGPYNYGYTF. The CDR3 coding sequence is TGCGCCAGCTACAACAGCTATAGCCCAGGGGGTCCCTATAACTATGGCTACACCTTC.

The sample holds one count of this clone. The rearrangement uses TRBV6-5 and TRBJ1-1; a weak D match, TRBD1 (5 bases). Germline assignment: CDR1 MNHEY and CDR2 SVGAGI. Trimming took 6 bases from V and 4 from J, leaving 18 bases between them. The CDR3 sequence is 15 residues long. This chain's CDR3 is CASSWGGAGTTEAFF. The CDR3 bases are TGTGCCAGCAGCTGGGGGGGTGCGGGGACCACTGAAGCTTTCTTT.

The chain combines TRBV24-1 with TRBJ1-1; D gene uncertain. Trimming took off 4 bases at V and 5 bases at J, with 16 bases between the two ends. Germline V gene lookup returns CDR1 KGHDR and CDR2 SFDVKD. The CDR3 has 15 amino acids. The CDR3 nucleotides read TGTGCCACCAGTGACTACGGTCCGAGGCGGACTGAAGCTTTCTTT. Residues: CATSDYGPRRTEAFF.

This clone was counted a single time. The CDR3 region is CASSPPTGPRDEQFF. The CDR3 DNA sequence: TGTGCCAGCAGCCCCCCCACCGGACCGAGGGATGAGCAGTTCTTC. This sequence joins TRBV11-3 and TRBJ2-1, with D possibly TRBD2 on 5 matching bases. Germline lookup yields CDR1 SGHNT and CDR2 YENEEA. V gave up 5 bases and J gave up 8 bases, with 19 bases separating them. The CDR3 is 15 amino acids. Full variable domain (missing parts from reference TRBV11-3 and TRBJ2-1): EAGVVQSPRYKIIEKKQPVAFWCNPISGHNTLYWYLQNLGQGPELLIRYENEEAVDDSQLPKDRFSAERLKGVDSTLKIQPAELGDSAVYLCASSPPTGPRDEQFFGPGTRLTVL.

The CDR3 DNA sequence: TGTGCCATCAGTGACAGGGACACTGAAGCTTTCTTT. This sequence encodes CAISDRDTEAFF. This chain uses TRBV10-3 with TRBJ1-1; D is perhaps TRBD1 (5 bases). Germline-derived CDR1 and CDR2 are ENHRY and SYGVKD. Between the trimmed V and J ends, which lost 3 bases and 3 bases, there was a span of 5 bases. The length of the CDR3 is 12 residues.